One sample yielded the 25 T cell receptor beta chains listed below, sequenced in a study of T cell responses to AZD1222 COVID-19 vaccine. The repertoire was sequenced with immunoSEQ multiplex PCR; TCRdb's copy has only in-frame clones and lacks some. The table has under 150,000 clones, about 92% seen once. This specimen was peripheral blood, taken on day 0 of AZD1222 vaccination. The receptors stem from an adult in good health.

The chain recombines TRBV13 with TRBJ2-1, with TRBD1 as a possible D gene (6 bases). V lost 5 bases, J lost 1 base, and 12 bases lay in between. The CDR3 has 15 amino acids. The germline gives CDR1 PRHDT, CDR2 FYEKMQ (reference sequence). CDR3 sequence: CASSPGTSSYNEQFF. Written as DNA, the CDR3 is TGTGCCAGCAGCCCCGGGACATCTTCCTACAATGAGCAGTTCTTC.

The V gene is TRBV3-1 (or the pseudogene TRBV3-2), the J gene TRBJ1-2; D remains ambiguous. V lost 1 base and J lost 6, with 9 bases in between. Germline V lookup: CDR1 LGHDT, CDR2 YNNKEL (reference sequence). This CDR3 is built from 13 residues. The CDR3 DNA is TGTGCCAGCAGCCAAGTCCAACGCGATGGCTACACCTTC. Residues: CASSQVQRDGYTF.

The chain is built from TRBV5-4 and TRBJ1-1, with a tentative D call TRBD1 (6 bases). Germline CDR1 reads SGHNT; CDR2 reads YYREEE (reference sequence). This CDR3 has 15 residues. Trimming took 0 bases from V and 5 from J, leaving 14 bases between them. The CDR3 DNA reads TGTGCCAGCAGCTTGGCACAGGCCCAGGGGACTGAAGCTTTCTTT. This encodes CASSLAQAQGTEAFF.

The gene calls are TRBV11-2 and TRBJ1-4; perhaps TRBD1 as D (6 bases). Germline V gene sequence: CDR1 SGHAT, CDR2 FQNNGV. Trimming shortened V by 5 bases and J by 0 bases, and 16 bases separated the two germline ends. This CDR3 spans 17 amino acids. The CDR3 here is CASSPEGGSATNEKLFF. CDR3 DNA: TGTGCCAGCAGCCCCGAGGGGGGGAGCGCAACTAATGAAAAACTGTTTTTT.

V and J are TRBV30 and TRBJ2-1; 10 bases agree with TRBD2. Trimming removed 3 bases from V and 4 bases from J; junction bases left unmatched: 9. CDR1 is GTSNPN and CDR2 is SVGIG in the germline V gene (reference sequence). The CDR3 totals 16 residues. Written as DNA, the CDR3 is TGTGCCTGGAGACAAAGGGCGGGACTAGCGTACAATGAGCAGTTCTTC. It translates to CAWRQRAGLAYNEQFF.

CDR3 DNA: TGTGCCAGCAGGGGGACAGGGTCTAGTTCACCCCTCCACTTT. It encodes CASRGTGSSSPLHF. V gene TRBV6-5 combines with J gene TRBJ1-6, with TRBD1 matching 9 bases. The CDR3 loop spans 14 amino acids. Trimming cost V 6 bases and J 9 bases; bases outside gene matches: 6. CDR1 and CDR2 from the germline V gene are MNHEY and SVGAGI.

Written as DNA, the CDR3 is TGTGCCAGCAGCTTAGTTAGGCTGGGCCATAGCACAGATACGCAGTATTTT. Translation: CASSLVRLGHSTDTQYF. V and J are TRBV7-6 and TRBJ2-3; D not resolved. Germline lookup yields CDR1 SGHVS and CDR2 FNYEAQ. This CDR3 spans 17 amino acids. Trimming shortened V by 1 base and J by 0 bases, and 14 bases separated the two germline ends.

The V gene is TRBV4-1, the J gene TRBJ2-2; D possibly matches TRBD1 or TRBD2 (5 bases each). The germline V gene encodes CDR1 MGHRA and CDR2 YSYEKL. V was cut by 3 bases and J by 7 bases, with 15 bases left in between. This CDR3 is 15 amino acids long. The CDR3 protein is CASSQGRGGGGELFF. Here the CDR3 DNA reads TGCGCCAGCAGCCAGGGACGTGGCGGCGGCGGGGAGCTGTTTTTT.

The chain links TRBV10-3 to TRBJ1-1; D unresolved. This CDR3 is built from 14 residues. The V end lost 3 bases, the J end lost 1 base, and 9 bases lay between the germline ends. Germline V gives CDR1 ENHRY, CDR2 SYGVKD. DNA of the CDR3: TGTGCCATCAGTGACTCGTACGAGAACACTGAAGCTTTCTTT. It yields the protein CAISDSYENTEAFF.

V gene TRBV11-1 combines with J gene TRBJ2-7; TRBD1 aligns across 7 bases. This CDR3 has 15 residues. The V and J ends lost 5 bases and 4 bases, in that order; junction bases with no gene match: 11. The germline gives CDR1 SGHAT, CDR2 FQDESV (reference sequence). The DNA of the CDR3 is TGTGCCAGCAGCCCGAAACAGGGGAAGGTATACGAGCAGTACTTC. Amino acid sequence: CASSPKQGKVYEQYF.

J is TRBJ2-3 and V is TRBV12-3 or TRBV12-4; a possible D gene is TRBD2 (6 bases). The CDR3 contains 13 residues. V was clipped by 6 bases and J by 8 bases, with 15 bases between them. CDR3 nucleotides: TGTGCCAGCAGGGAGCTAGGAGGGGTTACGCAGTATTTT. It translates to CASRELGGVTQYF.

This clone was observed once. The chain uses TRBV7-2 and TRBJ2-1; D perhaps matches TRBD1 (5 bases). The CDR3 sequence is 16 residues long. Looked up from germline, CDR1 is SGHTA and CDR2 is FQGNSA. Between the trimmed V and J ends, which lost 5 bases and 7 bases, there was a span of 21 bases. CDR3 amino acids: CASSPVDGAFGNEQFF. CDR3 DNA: TGTGCCAGCAGCCCTGTTGATGGGGCGTTTGGGAATGAGCAGTTCTTC.

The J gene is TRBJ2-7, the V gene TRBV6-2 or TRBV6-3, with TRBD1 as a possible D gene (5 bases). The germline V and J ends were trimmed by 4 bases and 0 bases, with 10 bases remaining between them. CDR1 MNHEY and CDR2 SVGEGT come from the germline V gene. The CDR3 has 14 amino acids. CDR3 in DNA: TGTGCCAGCAGTTTCGCGACAGTCTCCTACGAGCAGTACTTC. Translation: CASSFATVSYEQYF.

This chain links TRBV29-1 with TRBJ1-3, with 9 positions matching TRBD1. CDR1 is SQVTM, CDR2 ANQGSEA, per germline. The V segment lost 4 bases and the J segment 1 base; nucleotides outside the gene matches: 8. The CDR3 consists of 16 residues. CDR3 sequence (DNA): TGCAGCGTTGCCGGGACAGGGTATTCATCTGGAAACACCATATATTTT. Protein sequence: CSVAGTGYSSGNTIYF.

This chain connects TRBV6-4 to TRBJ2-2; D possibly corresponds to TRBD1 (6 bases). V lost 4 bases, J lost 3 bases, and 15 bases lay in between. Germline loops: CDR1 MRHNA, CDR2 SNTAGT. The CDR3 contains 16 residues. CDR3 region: CASSVGRGIDTGELFF. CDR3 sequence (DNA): TGTGCCAGCAGTGTCGGCAGGGGCATCGACACCGGGGAGCTGTTTTTT.

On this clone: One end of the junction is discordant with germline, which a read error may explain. The CDR3 here is CASSQDLIQGNAEAFF. The CDR3 DNA sequence: TGCGCCAGCAGCCAAGATCTGATACAGGGGAACGCTGAAGCTTTCTTT. The rearrangement links TRBV4-1 to TRBJ1-1, with 7 bases that match TRBD1. The CDR3 runs 16 residues. Germline CDR1 and CDR2: MGHRA and YSYEKL.

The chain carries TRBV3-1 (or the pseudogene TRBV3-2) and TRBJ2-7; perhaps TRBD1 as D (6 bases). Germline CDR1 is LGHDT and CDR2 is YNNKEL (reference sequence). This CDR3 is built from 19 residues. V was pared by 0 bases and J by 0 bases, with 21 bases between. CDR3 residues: CASSQDFRSSKDSSYEQYF. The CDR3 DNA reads TGTGCCAGCAGCCAAGACTTCCGGTCGTCTAAGGACAGCTCCTACGAGCAGTACTTC.

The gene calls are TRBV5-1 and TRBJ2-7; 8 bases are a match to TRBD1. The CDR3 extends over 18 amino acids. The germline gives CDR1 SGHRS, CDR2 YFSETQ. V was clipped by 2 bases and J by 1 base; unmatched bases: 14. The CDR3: CASSLGQSGGVLSYEQYF. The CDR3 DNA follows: TGCGCCAGCAGCTTAGGACAATCAGGGGGCGTCCTATCCTACGAGCAGTACTTC.

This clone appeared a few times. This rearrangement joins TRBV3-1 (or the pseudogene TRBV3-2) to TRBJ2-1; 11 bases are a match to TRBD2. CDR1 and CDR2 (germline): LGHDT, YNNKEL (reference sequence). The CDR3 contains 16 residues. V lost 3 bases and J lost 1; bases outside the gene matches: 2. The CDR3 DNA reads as TGTGCCAGCAGCCAGGCTAGCGGGGGGTCCTACAATGAGCAGTTCTTC. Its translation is CASSQASGGSYNEQFF.

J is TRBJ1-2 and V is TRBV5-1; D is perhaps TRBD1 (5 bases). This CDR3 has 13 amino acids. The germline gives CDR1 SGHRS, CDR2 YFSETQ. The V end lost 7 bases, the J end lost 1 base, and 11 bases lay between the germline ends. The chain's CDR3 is CASSSGGNYGYTF. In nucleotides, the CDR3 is TGCGCCAGCTCAAGCGGGGGTAACTATGGCTACACCTTC.

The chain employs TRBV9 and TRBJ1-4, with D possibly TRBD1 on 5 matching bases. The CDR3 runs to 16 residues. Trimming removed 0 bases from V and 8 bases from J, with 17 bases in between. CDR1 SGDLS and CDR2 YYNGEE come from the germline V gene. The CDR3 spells CASSVGGSGQGEKLFF. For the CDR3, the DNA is TGTGCCAGCAGCGTAGGGGGGAGCGGACAAGGCGAAAAACTGTTTTTT.

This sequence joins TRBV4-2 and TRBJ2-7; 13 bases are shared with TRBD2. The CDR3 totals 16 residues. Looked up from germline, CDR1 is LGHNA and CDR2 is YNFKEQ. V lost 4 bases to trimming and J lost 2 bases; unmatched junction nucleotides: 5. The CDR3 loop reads CASSPTSGGITYEQYF. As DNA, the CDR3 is TGTGCCAGCAGCCCGACTAGCGGGGGGATCACCTACGAGCAGTACTTC.

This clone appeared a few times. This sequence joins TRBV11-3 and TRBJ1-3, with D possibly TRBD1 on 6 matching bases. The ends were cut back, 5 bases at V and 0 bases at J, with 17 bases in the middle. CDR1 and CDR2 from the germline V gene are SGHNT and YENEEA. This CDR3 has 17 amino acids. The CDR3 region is CASSQGQGPSSGNTIYF. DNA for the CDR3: TGTGCCAGCAGCCAGGGGCAGGGCCCGAGCTCTGGAAACACCATATATTTT.

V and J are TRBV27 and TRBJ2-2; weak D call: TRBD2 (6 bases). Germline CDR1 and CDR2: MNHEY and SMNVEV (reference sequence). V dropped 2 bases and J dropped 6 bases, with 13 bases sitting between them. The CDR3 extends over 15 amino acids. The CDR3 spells CASSLSGRSPGELFF. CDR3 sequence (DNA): TGTGCCAGCAGTTTAAGTGGGAGGTCCCCCGGGGAGCTGTTTTTT.

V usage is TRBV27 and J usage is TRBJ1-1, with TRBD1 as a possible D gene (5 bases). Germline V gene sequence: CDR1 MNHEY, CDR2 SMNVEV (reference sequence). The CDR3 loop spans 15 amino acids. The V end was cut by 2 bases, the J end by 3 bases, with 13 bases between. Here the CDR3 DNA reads TGTGCCAGCAGTTTACGGGGGGGAGGGTACACTGAAGCTTTCTTT. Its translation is CASSLRGGGYTEAFF.